The 15 T cell receptor beta chains below were found in one sample sequenced in a study of blood T cells in healthy people across ages. A sample-barcoded 5' primer and a J-beta primer mix were used in a second PCR of roughly 7 to 11 cycles. MiXCR, run by TCRdb on the 5' RACE reads, gives a single entry per CDR3 protein. Of roughly 2 million distinct CDR3 sequences in the sample, less than 50% were seen once. The sample comprised blood. All receptors come from a woman aged 40 to 55 in good health.

The genes are TRBV7-2 and TRBJ2-7; TRBD1 matches at 12 bases. Germline values: CDR1 SGHTA, CDR2 FQGNSA. This CDR3 has 15 amino acids. After removal of 2 bases from V and 5 bases from J, the junction contained 4 bases not matched to a gene. The CDR3: CASSLFGTGGDEQYF. The CDR3 bases are TGTGCCAGCAGCTTATTTGGGACAGGGGGCGACGAGCAGTACTTC.

The gene calls are TRBV5-1 and TRBJ2-5, with 7 positions matching TRBD2. Germline V gene lookup returns CDR1 SGHRS and CDR2 YFSETQ. The CDR3 is made up of 14 amino acids. V trimming: 4 bases; J trimming: 2 bases; junction bases outside the gene matches: 5. Here the CDR3 reads CASSPERGQETQYF. CDR3 nucleotides: TGCGCCAGCAGCCCGGAGCGGGGACAAGAGACCCAGTACTTC.

The chain links TRBV15 to TRBJ2-7; D is undetermined. CDR1 is LNHNV and CDR2 is YYDKDF in the germline V gene (reference sequence). The CDR3 covers 14 residues. Trimming stripped 0 bases from V and 3 bases from J, with 9 bases between. This CDR3 is CATSRDYVVYEQYF. DNA for the CDR3: TGTGCCACCAGCAGAGATTATGTGGTCTACGAGCAGTACTTC.

The chain carries TRBV20-1 and TRBJ2-1; D may be TRBD2 (5 bases). V gave up 3 bases and J gave up 0 bases, with 12 bases separating them. Germline loops: CDR1 DFQATT, CDR2 SNEGSKA (reference sequence). CDR3 length: 15 amino acids. The CDR3 DNA reads as TGCAGTGCTAGGTCTCTAGGGAGCTCCTACAATGAGCAGTTCTTC. Encoded protein: CSARSLGSSYNEQFF.

This sequence joins TRBV20-1 and TRBJ2-1; tentative D call: TRBD2 (5 bases). The germline V gene has CDR1 DFQATT and CDR2 SNEGSKA (reference sequence). V lost 2 bases to trimming and J lost 6 bases, with 8 bases between them. There are 12 residues in the CDR3. CDR3 loop: CSARSTSNEQFF. In nucleotides, the CDR3 is TGCAGTGCTAGATCCACTAGCAATGAGCAGTTCTTC.

The J gene is TRBJ2-1, the V gene TRBV24-1; D is possibly TRBD1 (6 bases). Looked up from germline, CDR1 is KGHDR and CDR2 is SFDVKD. Trimming pared 9 bases from V and 7 bases from J, leaving 24 bases between. CDR3 size: 16 residues. As DNA, the CDR3 is TGTGCCACCCAGGATGACTTCAGGGGTCGGCGAAATGAGCAGTTCTTC. Translated: CATQDDFRGRRNEQFF.

This clonotype turned up a few times. The chain has TRBV28 and TRBJ2-4, with no clear D. The end of the DNA is better explained by TRBJ2-7, so the J call may be wrong. This CDR3 has 11 residues. Germline CDR1 is MDHEN and CDR2 is SYDVKM. The CDR3 loop is CASSQLNEQYF. The CDR3 nucleotides read TGTGCCAGCAGTCAACTTAACGAGCAGTACTTC.

The rearrangement links TRBV14 to TRBJ1-2; no definite D call. Trimming shortened V by 4 bases and J by 4 bases, and 10 bases separated the two germline ends. The CDR3 runs to 13 residues. CDR1 is SGHDN and CDR2 is FVKESK in the germline V gene. The DNA for the CDR3 is TGTGCCAGCAGCCGCACGGTTTTCTATGGCTACACCTTC. Translation gives CASSRTVFYGYTF.

Only one count was recorded for this clonotype. The chain couples TRBV3-1 to TRBJ1-2; possible D gene TRBD1, 6 bases. The CDR3 consists of 15 residues. Germline V lookup: CDR1 LGHDT, CDR2 YNNKEL (reference sequence). Trimming removed 0 bases at V and 8 bases at J, with 16 bases between. CDR3: CASSQESTGRRGYTF. DNA of the CDR3: TGTGCCAGCAGCCAAGAGAGTACAGGGAGACGGGGCTACACCTTC.

V and J are TRBV12-3 or TRBV12-4 and TRBJ2-5, with D uncertain. Near its end, the DNA agrees better with TRBJ2-7, so the J call may be wrong. The CDR3 totals 13 residues. CDR3 sequence: CASSLGNAYEQYF. CDR3 DNA sequence: TGTGCCAGCAGTTTGGGGAACGCCTACGAGCAGTACTTC.

V gene TRBV4-3 combines with J gene TRBJ2-7; 12 bases fit TRBD2. Germline V CDR1 and CDR2: LGHNA, YSLEER. Trimming took 0 bases from V and 4 from J; bases not matched to a gene: 4. The CDR3 totals 16 residues. The DNA for the CDR3 is TGCGCCAGCAGCCAAGAGGCTAGCGGGGGGGCTTACGAGCAGTACTTC. Protein sequence: CASSQEASGGAYEQYF.

This clonotype showed up just a few times. The CDR3 sequence: CASSLRDPTQASQYF. CDR3 nucleotide sequence: TGTGCCAGCAGTCTCCGAGACCCGACCCAGGCATCCCAGTACTTC. V gene TRBV6-5 combines with J gene TRBJ2-7; no definite D call. V lost 5 bases and J 10 bases, leaving 24 bases between the germline ends. CDR1 and CDR2 (germline): MNHEY, SVGAGI. This CDR3 contains 15 residues.

CDR3 coding DNA: TGTGCCAGCAGCCCCTCAGGAGGGCCCAGAGGCAATCAGCCCCAGCATTTT. It specifies CASSPSGGPRGNQPQHF. The V call is TRBV7-2, the J call TRBJ1-5; no firm D call. V lost 5 bases and J lost 2, with 19 bases in between. Looked up from germline, CDR1 is SGHTA and CDR2 is FQGNSA. The CDR3 totals 17 residues.

This clonotype was seen only a few times. The chain couples TRBV6-5 to TRBJ2-1; a possible D gene is TRBD2 (6 bases). V lost 2 bases to trimming and J lost 0 bases, with 11 bases between them. Germline values: CDR1 MNHEY, CDR2 SVGAGI. There are 16 residues in the CDR3. The CDR3 DNA reads as TGTGCCAGCAGTTACCGCGGGGCGGGCTCCTACAATGAGCAGTTCTTC. Translated: CASSYRGAGSYNEQFF.

The chain links TRBV10-3 to TRBJ1-2, with TRBD1 as a possible D gene (6 bases). CDR3 length: 17 amino acids. V was shortened by 3 bases and J by 5 bases, with 22 bases between the two germline ends. CDR1 and CDR2 (germline): ENHRY, SYGVKD. CDR3 in amino acids: CAISDFRTEAPYYGYTF. CDR3 coding DNA: TGTGCCATCAGTGATTTTCGGACAGAGGCCCCATATTATGGCTACACCTTC.